These 29 T cell receptor beta chains originate from one sample sequenced in a study of graft-versus-host responses after intestinal transplantation. These TCRs are of unknown antigen specificity. Sequencing used immunoSEQ multiplex PCR; TCRdb keeps in-frame clones, though not all of them. The table lists around 64,000 clones, roughly 93% of them singletons. The sequencing used unstimulated CD4+ T cells sorted from spleen or lymph node cells, collected before transplant. The receptor source for this set is a human donor who was the organ donor for an intestinal transplant.

The rearrangement uses TRBV15 and TRBJ2-1; 8 bases map to TRBD2. The CDR3 covers 14 residues. Germline V gene lookup returns CDR1 LNHNV and CDR2 YYDKDF (reference sequence). V shed 5 bases, J shed 7 bases, and the junction held 7 bases outside the gene matches. The DNA of the CDR3 is TGTGCCACCAGCCCGGGGGGGGGCGAGAATGAGCAGTTCTTC. Translation: CATSPGGGENEQFF.

CDR3 DNA sequence: TGTGCCAGCAGCGCAGGGACTCACCCCTCCTACAATGAGCAGTTCTTC. This sequence encodes CASSAGTHPSYNEQFF. The J gene is TRBJ2-1, the V gene TRBV9; D is possibly TRBD2 (6 bases). Trimming removed 3 bases at V and 0 bases at J, with 13 bases between. Germline-derived CDR1 and CDR2 are SGDLS and YYNGEE. The CDR3 sequence is 16 residues long.

V usage is TRBV6-6 and J usage is TRBJ1-3, with 9 bases identical to TRBD1. This CDR3 spans 15 amino acids. Trimming took 5 bases from V and 8 from J; bases not matched to a gene: 10. Germline V lookup: CDR1 MNHNY, CDR2 SVGAGI (reference sequence). The CDR3 protein is CASSPADRGGDTIYF. For the CDR3, the DNA is TGTGCCAGCAGTCCCGCGGACAGGGGCGGAGACACCATATATTTT.

The chain carries TRBV10-3 and TRBJ2-2; no clear D gene. Trimming pared 2 bases from V and 0 bases from J, leaving 7 bases between. Germline V lookup: CDR1 ENHRY, CDR2 SYGVKD. This CDR3 spans 15 amino acids. The CDR3 sequence is CAISEMTANTGELFF. The CDR3 DNA is TGTGCCATCAGTGAGATGACGGCGAACACCGGGGAGCTGTTTTTT.

V is TRBV7-2 and J is TRBJ2-1; either TRBD1 or TRBD2 may fit D (6 bases each). This CDR3 is 15 amino acids long. The ends were cut back, 2 bases at V and 6 bases at J, with 14 bases in the middle. Germline assignment: CDR1 SGHTA and CDR2 FQGNSA. CDR3 coding DNA: TGTGCCAGCAGCTTACGGGGGCTCCAGGGCAATGAGCAGTTCTTC. This sequence encodes CASSLRGLQGNEQFF.

This clone was picked up one time. J is TRBJ1-1 and V is TRBV5-4; tentatively, D is TRBD1 (6 bases). The germline V and J ends were trimmed by 4 bases and 0 bases, with 16 bases remaining between them. The CDR3 runs 16 residues. Per the germline V gene, CDR1 is SGHNT and CDR2 is YYREEE (reference sequence). The CDR3 sequence: CASSLRVTGLNTEAFF. CDR3 sequence (DNA): TGTGCCAGCAGCCTGAGGGTGACAGGTTTGAACACTGAAGCTTTCTTT.

The gene calls are TRBV18 and TRBJ2-4, with D perhaps TRBD2 (6 bases). The CDR3 has 14 amino acids. CDR1 is KGHSH and CDR2 is LQKENI in the germline V gene. V dropped 3 bases and J dropped 0 bases, with 6 bases sitting between them. The CDR3 region has the DNA TGTGCCAGCTCACCTAGCGGAGCCAAAAACATTCAGTACTTC. It is translated as CASSPSGAKNIQYF.

J is TRBJ1-2 and V is TRBV6-5; D possibly corresponds to TRBD1 (6 bases). There are 15 residues in the CDR3. CDR1 is MNHEY, CDR2 SVGAGI, per germline. V was cut by 7 bases and J by 3 bases, with 18 bases left in between. Here the CDR3 reads CASTPLYRDDYGYTF. CDR3 nucleotide sequence: TGTGCCAGCACTCCTTTATACAGGGACGACTATGGCTACACCTTC.

This chain connects TRBV4-2 to TRBJ2-3; D is perhaps TRBD2 (6 bases). The V end lost 0 bases, the J end lost 6 bases, and 10 bases lay between the germline ends. The CDR3 covers 14 residues. Germline V gene sequence: CDR1 LGHNA, CDR2 YNFKEQ. As DNA, the CDR3 is TGTGCCAGCAGCCAAGATTGGAGGGCTGATACGCAGTATTTT. It is translated as CASSQDWRADTQYF.

The chain links TRBV7-2 to TRBJ1-2; the match to TRBD1 covers 7 bases. Losses at the gene ends were 5 bases for V and 8 bases for J; bases not matched to a gene: 8. This CDR3 region has 13 residues. Germline V gene data show CDR1 as SGHTA and CDR2 as FQGNSA. CDR3 DNA sequence: TGTGCCAGCAGCCTAAGACAGGGAATGGGCTACACCTTC. It yields the protein CASSLRQGMGYTF.

The chain joins TRBV5-1 to TRBJ2-3; no clear D. V lost 0 bases to trimming and J lost 3 bases, with 11 bases between them. The CDR3 loop spans 15 amino acids. The germline CDR1 and CDR2 sequences are SGHRS and YFSETQ. The CDR3 nucleotides are TGCGCCAGCAGCTTGGTAACCAGTCGGACAGATACGCAGTATTTT. Amino acid sequence: CASSLVTSRTDTQYF. The full variable domain, rest sourced from reference TRBV5-1 and TRBJ2-3, is KAGVTQTPRYLIKTRGQQVTLSCSPISGHRSVSWYQQTPGQGLQFLFEYFSETQRNKGNFPGRFSGRQFSNSRSEMNVSTLELGDSALYLCASSLVTSRTDTQYFGPGTRLTVL.

DNA for the CDR3: TGTGCCAGTAGATCCCCAGACAGGGGGTCTTCTCAGCCCCAGCATTTT. Protein sequence: CASRSPDRGSSQPQHF. The chain combines TRBV19 with TRBJ1-5; 9 bases align to TRBD1. The CDR3 is 16 residues long. Germline trimming cut 6 bases from V and 6 bases from J; bases unmatched to any gene: 12. The germline gives CDR1 LNHDA, CDR2 SQIVND (reference sequence).

The rearrangement joins TRBV18 to TRBJ1-2, with D possibly matching TRBD1 (5 bases). Germline V gene sequence: CDR1 KGHSH, CDR2 LQKENI. This CDR3 region has 14 residues. Trimming left V 3 bases short and J 8 bases short, with 16 bases between. In DNA, the CDR3 is TGTGCCAGCTCACCGGTAGGAGGGGAGGAGGGCTACACCTTC. This codes for CASSPVGGEEGYTF.

J is TRBJ2-7 and V is TRBV5-1; 9 bases fit TRBD1. This CDR3 has 15 residues. Germline V lookup: CDR1 SGHRS, CDR2 YFSETQ. V shed 0 bases, J shed 5 bases, and the junction held 6 bases outside the gene matches. CDR3 sequence: CASSLGGTGFHEQYF. The DNA for the CDR3 is TGCGCCAGCAGCTTGGGAGGGACAGGGTTCCACGAGCAGTACTTC.

The chain employs TRBV4-2 and TRBJ2-3, with 11 bases aligning to TRBD1. The CDR3 is 16 residues long. Germline CDR1 and CDR2: LGHNA and YNFKEQ. V shed 4 bases, J shed 4 bases, and the junction held 7 bases outside the gene matches. The CDR3 DNA is TGTGCCAGCAGCCCTCTGGACAGGGGGCAGTCAGATACGCAGTATTTT. Translation gives CASSPLDRGQSDTQYF.

The V and J genes are TRBV7-6 and TRBJ1-1; no reliable D call. The germline CDR1 and CDR2 sequences are SGHVS and FNYEAQ. The V end lost 2 bases, the J end lost 1 base, and 11 bases lay between the germline ends. The CDR3 covers 15 residues. CDR3 protein: CASSLTSSPNTEAFF. CDR3 bases: TGTGCCAGCAGCTTAACCTCATCACCGAACACTGAAGCTTTCTTT.

The chain recombines TRBV7-3 with TRBJ2-3; D ambiguous. CDR1 is SGHTA, CDR2 FQGTGA, per germline. V shed 5 bases and J shed 0 bases, with 9 bases lying between them. The CDR3 is made up of 14 amino acids. This CDR3 reads CASSPASSTDTQYF. The CDR3 DNA is TGTGCCAGCAGCCCGGCAAGCAGCACAGATACGCAGTATTTT.

This chain uses TRBV7-8 with TRBJ2-7; D is ambiguous. This CDR3 has 14 residues. Germline CDR1 SGHVS, CDR2 FQNEAQ. Trimming removed 7 bases at V and 4 bases at J, with 17 bases between. The CDR3 DNA is TGTGCCAGCATGACCGGGCCAGGCGCGTACGAGCAGTACTTC. Translation gives CASMTGPGAYEQYF.

The gene calls are TRBV11-2 and TRBJ2-1; no firm D call. The germline V gene has CDR1 SGHAT and CDR2 FQNNGV. The CDR3 extends over 13 amino acids. Trimming left V 5 bases short and J 7 bases short, with 12 bases between. The CDR3 DNA is TGTGCCAGCAGCCGCATAACGTTTAATGAGCAGTTCTTC. Residues: CASSRITFNEQFF.

CDR3 DNA: TGTGCCAGCAGCGAAGGGGCCAAAAACATTCAGTACTTC. As protein: CASSEGAKNIQYF. V and J are TRBV7-9 and TRBJ2-4; D gene unclear. V lost 5 bases, J lost 1 base, and 6 bases lay in between. The CDR3 covers 13 residues. The germline CDR1 and CDR2 sequences are SEHNR and FQNEAQ (reference sequence).

The rearrangement uses TRBV6-1 and TRBJ2-3; D might be TRBD1 (6 bases). This CDR3 has 16 residues. Trimming removed 4 bases at V and 4 bases at J, with 18 bases between. The germline V gene has CDR1 MNHNS and CDR2 SASEGT. The CDR3 DNA reads as TGTGCCAGCAGTGCCCAGGGGAAAGGCCTAGCAGATACGCAGTATTTT. Protein product: CASSAQGKGLADTQYF.

J is TRBJ2-7 and V is TRBV18; D remains ambiguous. V gave up 3 bases and J gave up 0 bases, with 12 bases separating them. From germline, CDR1 is KGHSH and CDR2 LQKENI. The CDR3 covers 15 residues. CDR3 sequence reads: CASSPQATSSYEQYF. CDR3 DNA: TGTGCCAGCTCACCGCAAGCAACGAGCTCCTACGAGCAGTACTTC.

The chain joins TRBV10-3 to TRBJ1-1; a weak D match, TRBD1 (6 bases). Per the germline V gene, CDR1 is ENHRY and CDR2 is SYGVKD. Trimming stripped 10 bases from V and 0 bases from J, with 12 bases between. The CDR3 has 13 residues. CDR3 in amino acids: CATQGWLNTEAFF. The CDR3 bases are TGTGCCACTCAGGGGTGGTTGAACACTGAAGCTTTCTTT.

The chain couples TRBV7-9 to TRBJ1-3; a possible D gene is TRBD1 (5 bases). Germline values: CDR1 SEHNR, CDR2 FQNEAQ (reference sequence). Trimming took off 2 bases at V and 12 bases at J, with 11 bases between the two ends. This CDR3 spans 12 amino acids. The CDR3: CASSLLGEIIYF. The CDR3, as DNA: TGTGCCAGCAGCTTATTGGGGGAAATCATATATTTT.

This chain connects TRBV19 to TRBJ1-1; D unresolved. Germline CDR1 and CDR2: LNHDA and SQIVND (reference sequence). V lost 2 bases, J lost 4 bases, and 14 bases lay in between. The CDR3 is 15 residues long. CDR3 bases: TGTGCCAGTAGTATATCCCACTGGGGTGGCACTGAAGCTTTCTTT. This codes for CASSISHWGGTEAFF.

This rearrangement joins TRBV6-5 to TRBJ2-2; TRBD1 agrees at 10 bases. V shed 8 bases, J shed 3 bases, and the junction held 3 bases outside the gene matches. The CDR3 contains 14 residues. CDR1 MNHEY and CDR2 SVGAGI come from the germline V gene. For the CDR3, the DNA is TGTGCCAGCGCCGGACAGGGGGACACCGGGGAGCTGTTTTTT. Translated: CASAGQGDTGELFF.

Concerning this clone itself: The identical CDR3 is also encoded by other nucleotide sequences in the sample. V and J are TRBV2 and TRBJ2-2; D may be TRBD2 (7 bases). This CDR3 contains 16 residues. Germline CDR1 reads SNHLY; CDR2 reads FYNNEI. V lost 4 bases, J lost 6 bases, and 18 bases lay in between. The CDR3 reads CASSVGRRGGPGELFF. DNA of the CDR3: TGTGCCAGCAGTGTGGGTCGGAGGGGGGGCCCCGGGGAGCTGTTTTTT.

The gene calls are TRBV6-1 and TRBJ1-1; 8 positions agree with TRBD1. This CDR3 comprises 14 residues. Germline V gene lookup returns CDR1 MNHNS and CDR2 SASEGT. Losses at the gene ends were 5 bases for V and 0 bases for J; bases not matched to a gene: 2. The CDR3: CASSLQGVNTEAFF. The CDR3 coding sequence is TGTGCCAGCAGTTTACAGGGGGTGAACACTGAAGCTTTCTTT.

The CDR3 reads CASSLGGIKPTDTQYF. The CDR3 DNA is TGCGCCAGCAGCTTGGGTGGGATCAAGCCCACAGATACGCAGTATTTT. The chain links TRBV5-1 to TRBJ2-3; D remains ambiguous. V was trimmed by 0 bases and J by 2 bases, leaving 13 bases between them. CDR3 length equals 16 residues. Germline V gene lookup returns CDR1 SGHRS and CDR2 YFSETQ.